This T cell receptor beta chain was identified in a study of monozygotic twins with inflammatory bowel disease. On this clonotype: Its antigen is as yet unknown.

Germline assignment: CDR1 LNHNV and CDR2 YYDKDF (reference sequence). This CDR3 has 16 residues. TCRdb reprocessed the 5' RACE reads, with one entry per CDR3 protein and no DNA. This sample's clone table lists about 300,000 distinct CDR3 sequences. Notes on the study in general: There were differing immunosuppressive treatments, which may have added variability to patient repertoires.

Sequences were obtained from blood. The receptor was isolated from a human donor with ulcerative colitis or Crohn's disease, or a healthy co-twin of an affected twin (not recorded which). This chain uses TRBV15 with TRBJ2-7; absent DNA, TCRdb's TRBD1 call cannot be checked. CDR3 sequence reads: CATSRDVWDRTDEQYF.